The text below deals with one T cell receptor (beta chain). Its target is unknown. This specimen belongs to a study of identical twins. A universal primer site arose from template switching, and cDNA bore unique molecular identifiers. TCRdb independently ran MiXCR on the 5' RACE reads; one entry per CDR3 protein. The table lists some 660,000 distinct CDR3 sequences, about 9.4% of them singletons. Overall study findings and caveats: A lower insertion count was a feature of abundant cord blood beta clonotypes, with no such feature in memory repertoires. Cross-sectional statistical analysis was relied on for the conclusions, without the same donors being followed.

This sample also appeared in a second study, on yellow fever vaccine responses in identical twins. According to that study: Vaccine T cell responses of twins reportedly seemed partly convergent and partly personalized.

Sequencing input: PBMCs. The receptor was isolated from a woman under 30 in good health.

The CDR3 is CASSLSPGSNEQFF. The CDR3 nucleotides are TGTGCCAGCAGCTTAAGTCCAGGATCCAATGAGCAGTTCTTC. J is TRBJ2-1 and V is TRBV7-2; no firm D call. Germline V lookup: CDR1 SGHTA, CDR2 FQGNSA. Trimming removed 2 bases from V and 6 bases from J, with 11 bases in between. This CDR3 spans 14 amino acids.